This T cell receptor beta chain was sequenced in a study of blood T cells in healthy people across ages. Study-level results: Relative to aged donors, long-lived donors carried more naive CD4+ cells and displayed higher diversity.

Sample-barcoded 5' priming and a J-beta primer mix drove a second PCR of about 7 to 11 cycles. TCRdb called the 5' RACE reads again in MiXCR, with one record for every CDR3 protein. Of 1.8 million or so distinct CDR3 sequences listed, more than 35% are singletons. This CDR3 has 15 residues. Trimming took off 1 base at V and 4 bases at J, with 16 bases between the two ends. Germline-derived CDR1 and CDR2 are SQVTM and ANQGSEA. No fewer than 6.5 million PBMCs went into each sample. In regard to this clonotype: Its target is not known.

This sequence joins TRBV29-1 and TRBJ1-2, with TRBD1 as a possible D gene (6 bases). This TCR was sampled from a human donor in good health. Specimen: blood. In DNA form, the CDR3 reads TGCAGCGTTGAAGCGGGACTTGGGGGCTCCTATGGCTACACCTTC. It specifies CSVEAGLGGSYGYTF. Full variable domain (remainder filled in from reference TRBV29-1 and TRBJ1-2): SAVISQKPSRDICQRGTSLTIQCQVDSQVTMMFWYRQQPGQSLTLIATANQGSEATYESGFVIDKFPISRPNLTFSTLTVSNMSPEDSSIYLCSVEAGLGGSYGYTFGSGTRLTVV.